The entry below gives a single T cell receptor beta chain sequence along with its context. The antigen is not known. The sample comes from a study of OX40 agonist ivuxolimab in advanced cancers. The wider study: The dose-escalation cohort had hepatocellular carcinoma, melanoma, renal cell or head and neck cancer.

The table came from immunoSEQ multiplex PCR; TCRdb's copy has only in-frame clones and leaves some out. The sample holds about 110,000 clones, roughly nine tenths seen once. General study points: Compared with CD4+, CD8+ T cells on average had more expanded clones. Clonal expansion was seen in CD4+ and CD8+ blood T cells by week 6 at 0.1 to 3.0 mg/kg.

This sequence originates from an adult with an advanced solid tumor such as melanoma, head and neck, liver or kidney cancer. The sequencing used CD4+ or CD8+ T cells sorted from blood, collected in a trial of the OX40 agonist ivuxolimab.

The CDR3 sequence: CASSVGGGIGYGYTF. CDR3 nucleotides: TGTGCCAGCAGCGTAGGAGGGGGTATAGGCTATGGCTACACCTTC. The rearrangement joins TRBV9 to TRBJ1-2, with a possible D match to TRBD1 (6 bases). From germline, CDR1 is SGDLS and CDR2 YYNGEE. V dropped 0 bases and J dropped 4 bases, with 13 bases sitting between them. The CDR3 is made up of 15 amino acids.